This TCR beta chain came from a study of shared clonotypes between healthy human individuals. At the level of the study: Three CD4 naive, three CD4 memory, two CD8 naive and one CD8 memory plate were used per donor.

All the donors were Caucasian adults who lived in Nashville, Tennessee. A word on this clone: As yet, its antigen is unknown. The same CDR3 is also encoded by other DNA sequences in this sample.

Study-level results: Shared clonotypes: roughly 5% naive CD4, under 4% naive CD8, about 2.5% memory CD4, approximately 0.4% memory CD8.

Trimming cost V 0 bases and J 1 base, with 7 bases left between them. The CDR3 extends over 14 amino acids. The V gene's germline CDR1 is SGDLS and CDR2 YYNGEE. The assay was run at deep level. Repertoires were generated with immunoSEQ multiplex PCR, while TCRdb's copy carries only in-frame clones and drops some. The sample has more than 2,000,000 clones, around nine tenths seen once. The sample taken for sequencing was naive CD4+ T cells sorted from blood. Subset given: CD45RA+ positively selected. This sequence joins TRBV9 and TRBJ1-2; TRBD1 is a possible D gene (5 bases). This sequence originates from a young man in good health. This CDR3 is CASSVGGGNYGYTF. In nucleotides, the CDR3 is TGTGCCAGCAGCGTAGGGGGCGGTAACTATGGCTACACCTTC.